This is a list of T cell receptor beta chains from one sample in a study of blood T cell repertoires in COVID-19. TCRdb's table, derived via immunoSEQ multiplex PCR, lists solely in-frame clones and lacks some. This sample has approximately 390,000 clones, with 70% to 90% found just once. The sequenced material came from PBMCs or T cells enriched from blood (not recorded which). Receptors originate from a woman in her thirties or forties with acute COVID-19. Both conserved end residues are part of each CDR3. Fields, in order: J gene, V gene, D gene, clone size, CDR3 DNA, CDR3 protein. D genes are given only for firm matches. Clone size is not always given. Where it is, it says once, few, many or a class for expanded clones.

j_call: TRBJ2-7; v_call: TRBV6-5; d_call: -; clone_size: -; cdr3_nt: TGTGCCAGCAGGGGAGAAGGGCAGTACTTC; cdr3_aa: CASRGEGQYF
j_call: TRBJ1-2; v_call: TRBV5-4; d_call: -; clone_size: -; cdr3_nt: TGTGCCAGCAGCTTAAGCGGGCTCTCTGGCTACACCTTC; cdr3_aa: CASSLSGLSGYTF
j_call: TRBJ2-1; v_call: TRBV4-1; d_call: TRBD2; clone_size: -; cdr3_nt: TGCGCCAGCAGCCTGATCGAGTTCTCTAGCGGCAATGAGCAGTTCTTC; cdr3_aa: CASSLIEFSSGNEQFF
j_call: TRBJ2-2; v_call: TRBV27; d_call: TRBD2; clone_size: -; cdr3_nt: TGTGCCAGCAGCCTCGGACCTAGCGGGGGGTCCCACCGGGAGCTGTTTTTT; cdr3_aa: CASSLGPSGGSHRELFF
j_call: TRBJ2-7; v_call: TRBV15; d_call: TRBD2; clone_size: -; cdr3_nt: TGTGCCACCAGCCCCCGCGGGGGGAGCTCCTACGAGCAGTACTTC; cdr3_aa: CATSPRGGSSYEQYF
j_call: TRBJ2-2; v_call: TRBV5-1; d_call: TRBD1; clone_size: once; cdr3_nt: TGCGCCAGCAGCTTTTCCCACAGGGGAACCGGGGAGCTGTTTTTT; cdr3_aa: CASSFSHRGTGELFF
j_call: TRBJ2-3; v_call: TRBV10-3; d_call: TRBD2; clone_size: -; cdr3_nt: TGTGCCATCAGTGAAGGCGGGGGTTCCACAGATACGCAGTATTTT; cdr3_aa: CAISEGGGSTDTQYF
j_call: TRBJ2-3; v_call: TRBV3-1/TRBV3-2; d_call: -; clone_size: -; cdr3_nt: TGTGCCAGCAGCCAAGATTACCTAGCGAGGGGCACAGATACGCAGTATTTT; cdr3_aa: CASSQDYLARGTDTQYF
j_call: TRBJ1-5; v_call: TRBV6-1; d_call: TRBD1; clone_size: -; cdr3_nt: TGTGCCAGCAGTGAACACCGGGACAGGGCATATAGCAATCAGCCCCAGCATTTT; cdr3_aa: CASSEHRDRAYSNQPQHF
j_call: TRBJ2-3; v_call: TRBV11-3; d_call: TRBD2; clone_size: -; cdr3_nt: TGTGCCAGCAGCCCAAGGACTAGCGGGGCAGATACGCAGTATTTT; cdr3_aa: CASSPRTSGADTQYF
j_call: TRBJ1-2; v_call: TRBV6-5; d_call: TRBD1; clone_size: -; cdr3_nt: TGTGCCAGCGCCGATTTTGGGACAGGAGATTATGGCTACACCTTC; cdr3_aa: CASADFGTGDYGYTF
j_call: TRBJ1-2; v_call: TRBV2; d_call: -; clone_size: -; cdr3_nt: TGTGCCAGCAGAATTTCGGGACAAACTTATGGCTACACCTTC; cdr3_aa: CASRISGQTYGYTF
j_call: TRBJ2-3; v_call: TRBV5-1; d_call: TRBD1; clone_size: -; cdr3_nt: TGCGCCAGCAGCCGTCAAGGACAGGGTATGCATACGCAGTATTTT; cdr3_aa: CASSRQGQGMHTQYF
j_call: TRBJ1-3; v_call: TRBV4-1; d_call: -; clone_size: few; cdr3_nt: TGCGCCAGCAGCCAAGAGGCCCAGGCTTCTGGAAACACCATATATTTT; cdr3_aa: CASSQEAQASGNTIYF
j_call: TRBJ2-5; v_call: TRBV7-2; d_call: TRBD2; clone_size: once; cdr3_nt: TGTGCCAGCAGCTTAGTCGCTAGCGGGGGAGGGGAGACCCAGTACTTC; cdr3_aa: CASSLVASGGGETQYF
j_call: TRBJ1-2; v_call: TRBV19; d_call: TRBD1; clone_size: -; cdr3_nt: TGTGCCAGTAGTATAGCTCTTCAAAAGGGGGCCGGTAGGGGCTACACCTTC; cdr3_aa: CASSIALQKGAGRGYTF
j_call: TRBJ2-1; v_call: TRBV30; d_call: TRBD1; clone_size: -; cdr3_nt: TGTGCCTGGAGTGTGACAGGGGCCTACAATGAGCAGTTCTTC; cdr3_aa: CAWSVTGAYNEQFF
j_call: TRBJ1-5; v_call: TRBV24-1; d_call: -; clone_size: -; cdr3_nt: TGTGCCACCAGTGGGGCCGCAGACCAGCCCCAGCATTTT; cdr3_aa: CATSGAADQPQHF
j_call: TRBJ2-7; v_call: TRBV6-5; d_call: TRBD1; clone_size: -; cdr3_nt: TGTGCCAGCAGCCGCCCACAGGGGAATCGCGGCGAGCAGTACTTC; cdr3_aa: CASSRPQGNRGEQYF
j_call: TRBJ1-6; v_call: TRBV7-2; d_call: -; clone_size: -; cdr3_nt: TGTGCCAGCAGCGACCGAAGAGTCGGACAGAATAATTCACCCCTCCACTTT; cdr3_aa: CASSDRRVGQNNSPLHF
j_call: TRBJ2-5; v_call: TRBV3-1/TRBV3-2; d_call: TRBD2; clone_size: once; cdr3_nt: TGTGCCAGCAGCCAAGGCGTTACTAGCGGGGGTGTAGAGACCCAGTACTTC; cdr3_aa: CASSQGVTSGGVETQYF
j_call: TRBJ1-2; v_call: TRBV5-1; d_call: TRBD1; clone_size: once; cdr3_nt: TGCGCCAGCAGCTTGGTAACAGGGGAAAACTATGGCTACACCTTC; cdr3_aa: CASSLVTGENYGYTF
j_call: TRBJ1-5; v_call: TRBV5-8; d_call: TRBD1; clone_size: -; cdr3_nt: TGTGCCAGCAGCTTGCAGGGGGGTCAGCCCCAGCATTTT; cdr3_aa: CASSLQGGQPQHF
j_call: TRBJ2-7; v_call: TRBV3-1/TRBV3-2; d_call: TRBD2; clone_size: -; cdr3_nt: TGTGCCAGCAGCCCGTCTAGCGGGGGCCTTTACGAGCAGTACTTC; cdr3_aa: CASSPSSGGLYEQYF